This is a list of T cell receptor beta chains from one sample in a study of CD8 T cells in Susac syndrome. TCRdb re-called the immunoSEQ multiplex PCR reads with MiXCR, one entry per CDR3 protein. The sample has 200,000 to 300,000 distinct CDR3 sequences, around 95% seen once. Sequencing was performed on CD4+ T cells from PBMCs. Source of these receptors: a human donor with multiple sclerosis. The CDR3 runs from the conserved cysteine through the conserved F or W. The D gene is left open where the match is weak. Clone size is given for some rows only: seen once, a few or many times, or a class if the clone is expanded.

j_call clone_size d_call v_call cdr3_aa cdr3_nt
TRBJ2-3 - TRBD1 TRBV5-1 CASSLGDRAFTQYF TGCGCCAGCAGCTTGGGGGACAGGGCCTTTACGCAGTATTTT
TRBJ2-2 - - TRBV3-1 CASSQTHTGELFF TGTGCCAGCAGCCAAACGCACACCGGGGAGCTGTTTTTT
TRBJ2-1 - - TRBV29-1 CSGWTASYNEQFF TGCAGCGGTTGGACGGCGTCCTACAATGAGCAGTTCTTC
TRBJ2-3 - - TRBV27 CASSFGQRTDTQYF TGTGCCAGCAGTTTTGGGCAACGGACAGATACGCAGTATTTT
TRBJ2-5 - - TRBV20-1 CSAVHHWETQYF TGCAGTGCCGTCCACCATTGGGAGACCCAGTACTTC
TRBJ1-1 - TRBD1 TRBV7-2 CASSSTGASNTEAFF TGTGCCAGCAGCTCCACAGGGGCCTCGAACACTGAAGCTTTCTTT
TRBJ2-1 - TRBD2 TRBV11-3 CASSLVRGSGRSYNEQFF TGTGCCAGCAGCTTAGTGCGGGGGTCGGGCCGGTCCTACAATGAGCAGTTCTTC
TRBJ2-2 - TRBD1 TRBV6-2/TRBV6-3 CASSYSGQTNTGELFF TGTGCCAGCAGTTACTCGGGACAGACGAACACCGGGGAGCTGTTTTTT
TRBJ1-2 - TRBD1 TRBV18 CASSPDRAYGYTF TGTGCCAGCTCACCCGACAGGGCTTATGGCTACACCTTC
TRBJ2-2 - - TRBV3-1 CASSPRSITGELFF TGTGCCAGCAGCCCCCGGAGCATCACCGGGGAGCTGTTTTTT
TRBJ2-3 - - TRBV25-1 CASSDRGADTQYF TGTGCCAGCAGTGATCGGGGGGCCGATACGCAGTATTTT
TRBJ2-4 - TRBD2 TRBV5-4 CATSGGASAKNIQYF TGTGCAACGAGCGGGGGGGCTTCTGCCAAAAACATTCAGTACTTC
TRBJ2-7 - TRBD2 TRBV28 CASRNIAGPYEQYF TGTGCCAGCAGGAACATAGCGGGACCCTACGAGCAGTACTTC
TRBJ2-1 - TRBD2 TRBV9 CASTPRGASGSKNEQFF TGTGCCAGCACCCCTAGAGGGGCTAGCGGGAGTAAAAATGAGCAGTTCTTC
TRBJ2-4 - - TRBV10-3 CAISADILVQYF TGTGCCATCAGTGCGGACATACTCGTTCAGTACTTC
TRBJ1-5 - - TRBV27 CASSLYMGQGGSTAQHF TGTGCCAGCAGTTTATATATGGGTCAGGGCGGTTCAACAGCCCAGCATTTT
TRBJ1-2 - TRBD1 TRBV20-1 CAVRQGNGYTF TGCGCCGTGAGACAGGGTAATGGCTACACCTTC
TRBJ1-6 - - TRBV28 CASLRPGATSPLHF TGTGCCAGCCTCCGGCCAGGGGCCACTTCACCCCTCCACTTT
TRBJ2-1 - - TRBV24-1 CATSDVGLLGPNEQFF TGTGCCACCAGTGATGTTGGACTATTAGGGCCCAATGAGCAGTTCTTC
TRBJ2-6 - - TRBV28 CATIVSSGANVLTF TGTGCCACCATAGTTAGCTCTGGGGCCAACGTCCTGACTTTC
TRBJ1-2 - - TRBV20-1 CSAPRGEQGGYTF TGCAGTGCTCCTAGAGGGGAACAGGGTGGCTACACCTTC
TRBJ1-5 once - TRBV20-1 CSARNRISNQPQHF TGCAGTGCTAGGAACAGGATCAGCAATCAGCCCCAGCATTTT
TRBJ2-3 - TRBD2 TRBV30 CAWSVGLAGADTQYF TGTGCCTGGAGTGTAGGGCTAGCGGGAGCAGATACGCAGTATTTT
TRBJ1-2 - TRBD1 TRBV10-3 CAIAGQNTNYGYTF TGTGCCATCGCGGGACAGAATACTAACTATGGCTACACCTTC
TRBJ2-1 once TRBD1 TRBV11-3 CASSRSRDRVRQFF TGTGCCAGCAGCCGGTCCCGGGACAGGGTTCGGCAGTTCTTC
TRBJ2-2 few TRBD1 TRBV6-1 CASSRQGDTGELFF TGTGCCAGCAGCAGACAGGGAGACACCGGGGAGCTGTTTTTT
TRBJ2-6 - - TRBV30 CAWGSGANVLTF TGTGCGTGGGGCTCTGGGGCCAACGTCCTGACTTTC
TRBJ1-3 - - TRBV28 CASSSTYRASSGNTIYF TGTGCCAGCAGTTCGACCTACAGGGCCTCCTCTGGAAACACCATATATTTT
TRBJ2-3 - - TRBV12-5 CASASTPALKDTDTQYF TGTGCTAGTGCCTCTACACCGGCGCTAAAGGACACAGATACGCAGTATTTT
TRBJ1-4 - - TRBV27 CASSTKDGATNEKLFF TGTGCCAGCAGTACTAAAGACGGTGCAACTAATGAAAAACTGTTTTTT
TRBJ2-5 - - TRBV25-1 CASSPFKSYQETQYF TGTGCCAGCAGTCCATTCAAGTCGTACCAAGAGACCCAGTACTTC
TRBJ1-3 - TRBD1 TRBV7-9 CASSPSHPGQGAYTIYF TGTGCCAGCAGCCCCTCCCATCCGGGACAGGGGGCATACACCATATATTTT
TRBJ2-1 - - TRBV20-1 CSARDTFGTRSYNEQFF TGCAGTGCTAGAGATACATTCGGGACTCGGAGCTACAATGAGCAGTTCTTC
TRBJ2-7 - - TRBV20-1 CSAPRQVVLREQYF TGCAGTGCTCCCCGACAGGTTGTGCTACGCGAGCAGTACTTC
TRBJ2-3 - - TRBV12-3/TRBV12-4 CASSSTSARGGDTQYF TGTGCCAGCAGCTCTACTAGCGCTAGGGGGGGAGATACGCAGTATTTT
TRBJ2-7 - - TRBV9 CASSGGGVYEQYF TGTGCCAGCAGCGGTGGGGGAGTCTACGAGCAGTACTTC
TRBJ2-3 once - TRBV7-9 CAINTGYSTDTQYF TGTGCCATAAATACGGGGTATTCCACAGATACGCAGTATTTT
TRBJ1-5 once - TRBV15 CATSRIDSVQPQHF TGTGCCACCAGCAGGATCGACAGTGTCCAGCCCCAGCATTTT
TRBJ2-5 - TRBD1 TRBV9 CASSGTGKETQYF TGTGCCAGCAGCGGGACAGGCAAAGAGACCCAGTACTTC
TRBJ2-2 - TRBD1 TRBV12-3/TRBV12-4 CASSGQGNTGELFF TGTGCCAGCAGCGGACAGGGTAACACCGGGGAGCTGTTTTTT
TRBJ2-4 - - TRBV7-9 CASSFQVDKEQYF TGTGCCAGCAGCTTTCAGGTAGACAAAGAGCAGTACTTC
TRBJ1-1 once - TRBV27 CASGTANTEAFF TGTGCCAGCGGAACGGCGAACACTGAAGCTTTCTTT
TRBJ1-1 - - TRBV29-1 CSVEGDRANTEAFF TGCAGCGTCGAGGGGGATAGGGCGAACACTGAAGCTTTCTTT
TRBJ2-6 - TRBD2 TRBV27 CASSASGEGAGANVLTF TGTGCCAGCAGCGCCAGTGGGGAGGGAGCTGGGGCCAACGTCCTGACTTTC
TRBJ1-5 - - TRBV6-1 CASSPLPQGGVDQPQHF TGTGCCAGCAGTCCCCTTCCGCAGGGAGGAGTTGACCAGCCCCAGCATTTT
TRBJ1-1 - - TRBV29-1 CSVDRGFEAFF TGCAGCGTTGACCGGGGTTTCGAAGCTTTCTTT
TRBJ2-1 - - TRBV6-6 CASSYSANEQFF TGTGCCAGCAGTTACTCAGCCAATGAGCAGTTCTTC
TRBJ2-3 - - TRBV10-3 CAISSGAGADTQYF TGTGCCATCAGTTCGGGGGCCGGGGCAGATACGCAGTATTTT
TRBJ2-5 once TRBD1 TRBV7-6 CASSITSRGLVGETQYF TGTGCCAGCAGCATAACAAGCAGGGGGCTTGTGGGAGAGACCCAGTACTTC
TRBJ2-1 - - TRBV21-1 CASSFPGLAGVSYNEQFF TGTGCCAGTTCGTTTCCGGGACTAGCGGGAGTCTCCTACAATGAGCAGTTCTTC
TRBJ2-5 - - TRBV3-1 CASSQSSTTQGTQYF TGTGCCAGCAGCCAGTCCTCGACTACCCAGGGGACCCAGTACTTC
TRBJ1-2 once - TRBV25-1 CASSGSTYGYTF TGTGCCAGCAGCGGATCAACTTATGGCTACACCTTC
TRBJ2-5 - - TRBV5-4 CASSLEGLETQYF TGTGCCAGCAGCTTGGAGGGGCTGGAGACCCAGTACTTC